This passage covers 30 T cell receptor beta chains from one sample sequenced in a study of T cells in Graves' hyperthyroidism and ophthalmopathy. RNA transcripts served as the template for amplifying TCR beta CDR3 regions. The primer set for the first-round RT-PCR of the TCR CDR3 was HTBI. From the multiplex PCR reads, TCRdb called clonotypes with MiXCR, one entry per CDR3 protein. Of over 500,000 distinct CDR3 sequences detected, 14% appear once; the ten largest clones hold approximately 14%. Input material: blood. The source is a woman in her forties with Graves' hyperthyroidism.

As concerns this clonotype: Lacking the conserved final phenylalanine or tryptophan, this CDR3 likely reflects a read error. V is TRBV29-1 and J is TRBJ2-3, with TRBD1 as a possible D gene (6 bases). The CDR3 is 14 amino acids. Deletions cut 6 bases from V and 2 bases from J, with 15 bases between. The germline CDR1 and CDR2 sequences are SQVTM and ANQGSEA. The CDR3 is CSVTGTPNTDTQYL. The CDR3 nucleotides read TGCAGCGTCACCGGGACACCTAACACAGATACGCAGTATCTT.

The rearrangement uses TRBV28 and TRBJ2-7; D gene unclear. Trimming cost V 7 bases and J 0 bases, with 13 bases left between them. The CDR3 has 14 residues. The germline CDR1 and CDR2 sequences are MDHEN and SYDVKM. CDR3 residues: CASNPGRNSYEQYF. The CDR3 DNA sequence: TGTGCCAGCAATCCGGGCCGAAACTCCTACGAGCAGTACTTC.

This clonotype was seen ten or more times. V is TRBV12-3 or TRBV12-4 and J is TRBJ2-7, with 10 bases that match TRBD2. This CDR3 contains 16 residues. Germline trimming cut 6 bases from V and 5 bases from J; bases unmatched to any gene: 13. The chain's CDR3 is CASSPFLAGGFDEQYF. CDR3 coding DNA: TGTGCCAGCAGCCCCTTTTTAGCGGGAGGCTTCGACGAGCAGTACTTC.

In its sample, this clonotype was seen a few times. The chain links TRBV5-1 to TRBJ1-1; 7 bases align to TRBD1. In germline, CDR1 is SGHRS, CDR2 YFSETQ. This CDR3 comprises 13 residues. V lost 4 bases, J lost 5 bases, and 5 bases stayed unmatched. The CDR3 nucleotides are TGCGCCAGCAGCGAACAGGGGCGGACTGAAGCTTTCTTT. Translated, it gives CASSEQGRTEAFF.

This rearrangement joins TRBV20-1 to TRBJ2-2, with D perhaps TRBD1 (6 bases). The V and J ends lost 2 bases and 1 base respectively, with 14 bases between them. Germline V gives CDR1 DFQATT, CDR2 SNEGSKA (reference sequence). This CDR3 is built from 16 residues. The CDR3 region has the DNA TGCAGTGCTAGATCCCTTCTACAGGGGAACACCGGGGAGCTGTTTTTT. Its translation: CSARSLLQGNTGELFF.

A few counts support this clonotype. This sequence joins TRBV10-3 and TRBJ2-7, with 9 bases fitting TRBD2. Losses at the gene ends were 10 bases for V and 1 base for J; bases not matched to a gene: 8. The germline gives CDR1 ENHRY, CDR2 SYGVKD. This CDR3 has 14 amino acids. The chain's CDR3 is CATRGAGGSYEQYF. In DNA form, the CDR3 reads TGTGCCACCCGGGGAGCGGGAGGTTCCTACGAGCAGTACTTC.

Many counts were recorded for this clonotype. This sequence joins TRBV20-1 and TRBJ2-1; possible D gene TRBD1, 5 bases. CDR1 DFQATT and CDR2 SNEGSKA come from the germline V gene (reference sequence). The V and J ends lost 0 bases and 9 bases respectively, with 12 bases between them. This CDR3 comprises 13 residues. Here the CDR3 reads CSARDIADSEQFF. As DNA, the CDR3 is TGCAGTGCTAGAGATATTGCTGACAGTGAGCAGTTCTTC.

This clonotype was picked up many times. This chain links TRBV6-1 with TRBJ2-7, with D hard to call. Trimming removed 7 bases from V and 7 bases from J, with 17 bases in between. The germline gives CDR1 MNHNS, CDR2 SASEGT. The CDR3 is made up of 13 amino acids. CDR3 residues: CASTAVGDGEQYF. DNA for the CDR3: TGTGCCAGCACCGCTGTGGGCGACGGGGAGCAGTACTTC.

This clonotype was observed at least ten times. The chain employs TRBV27 and TRBJ2-7; TRBD2 aligns across 8 bases. With V trimmed by 7 bases and J by 3 bases, 8 bases remained unmatched. This CDR3 has 14 amino acids. Germline loops: CDR1 MNHEY, CDR2 SMNVEV (reference sequence). CDR3 region: CASTIASGHYEQYF. Here the CDR3 DNA reads TGTGCCAGCACCATTGCTAGCGGGCACTACGAGCAGTACTTC.

This clonotype was counted at least ten times. The chain is built from TRBV28 and TRBJ2-7; D might be TRBD1 (5 bases). The CDR3 totals 13 residues. The germline V gene has CDR1 MDHEN and CDR2 SYDVKM. V gave up 4 bases and J gave up 6 bases, with 13 bases separating them. This CDR3 is CASSSSGFSEQYF. In nucleotides, the CDR3 is TGTGCCAGCAGTTCGTCAGGGTTCTCCGAGCAGTACTTC.

This clonotype was seen a few times. The V call is TRBV3-1, the J call TRBJ2-1, with 11 bases matching TRBD2. With V trimmed by 2 bases and J by 6 bases, 9 bases remained unmatched. This CDR3 comprises 17 residues. The germline V gene encodes CDR1 LGHDT and CDR2 YNNKEL (reference sequence). The CDR3 DNA follows: TGTGCCAGCAGCCAATTCGAGAGACTAGCGGGGTGCAATGAGCAGTTCTTC. Translating gives CASSQFERLAGCNEQFF.

The chain has TRBV12-3 or TRBV12-4 and TRBJ2-2; tentatively, D is TRBD1 (6 bases). The germline V and J ends were trimmed by 5 bases and 5 bases, with 12 bases remaining between them. This CDR3 has 14 residues. CDR3 DNA: TGTGCCAGCAGTGAAAACAGGGTTACCGGGGAGCTGTTTTTT. Translating it yields CASSENRVTGELFF.

The chain carries TRBV20-1 and TRBJ2-7; D perhaps matches TRBD2 (6 bases). Trimming took off 3 bases at V and 0 bases at J, with 15 bases between the two ends. The germline V gene has CDR1 DFQATT and CDR2 SNEGSKA (reference sequence). This CDR3 region has 15 residues. The CDR3 DNA reads as TGCAGTGCTAGCCCCCCTACGCGGGGCTCCTACGAGCAGTACTTC. Protein product: CSASPPTRGSYEQYF.

This clonotype was detected ten times or more. The DNA for the CDR3 is TGCAGTGCTAGAGTACTAGCGGGAGGGACGAAATCCATTCAGTACTTC. This gives the protein CSARVLAGGTKSIQYF. V usage is TRBV20-1 and J usage is TRBJ2-4; 13 bases match TRBD2. CDR3 length equals 16 residues. From germline, CDR1 is DFQATT and CDR2 SNEGSKA (reference sequence). J gave up 9 bases and V 1 base, and 9 bases lay outside the gene matches.

In this sample, this clonotype turned up many times. The CDR3 sequence is CASSATGTGGEAFF. The CDR3 DNA reads TGTGCCAGCAGCGCGACCGGGACAGGGGGAGAAGCTTTCTTT. The gene calls are TRBV6-4 and TRBJ1-1; 11 bases agree with TRBD1. The CDR3 sequence is 14 residues long. The ends lost 6 bases at V and 8 bases at J; junction bases unmatched: 8. Germline V gives CDR1 MRHNA, CDR2 SNTAGT.

As concerns this clonotype: At one boundary the junction diverges from the germline segment, which might be a read error. This sequence joins TRBV5-1 and TRBJ2-7; TRBD1 might be the D (6 bases). This CDR3 spans 13 amino acids. The germline CDR1 and CDR2 sequences are SGHRS and YFSETQ. The CDR3 DNA follows: TGCGCCAGCAGCTGGGGGCACTCCTACGAGCAGCACTTC. As protein: CASSWGHSYEQHF.

This clonotype was detected many times. The chain recombines TRBV5-1 with TRBJ1-1; 8 bases match TRBD1. Losses at the gene ends were 5 bases for V and 1 base for J; bases not matched to a gene: 4. CDR1 and CDR2 from the germline V gene are SGHRS and YFSETQ. This CDR3 has 14 residues. In DNA, the CDR3 is TGCGCCAGCAGTATGACAGGGGAGAACACTGAAGCTTTCTTT. Its translation: CASSMTGENTEAFF.

This clonotype was seen many times. The V call is TRBV28, the J call TRBJ2-7; TRBD2 agrees at 8 bases. This CDR3 spans 18 amino acids. Germline V gene data show CDR1 as MDHEN and CDR2 as SYDVKM. After removal of 2 bases from V and 3 bases from J, the junction contained 15 bases not matched to a gene. The CDR3 DNA follows: TGTGCCAGCAGTTTAGCTTCGGTCGGGTTAGCGGGGCTCTACGAGCAGTACTTC. This sequence encodes CASSLASVGLAGLYEQYF.

This chain uses TRBV2 with TRBJ1-2; D is ambiguous. The CDR3 runs 14 residues. The germline V and J ends were trimmed by 1 base and 7 bases, with 13 bases remaining between them. CDR1 and CDR2 (germline): SNHLY, FYNNEI. CDR3 protein: CASSEGPAYAGYTF. The CDR3 nucleotides are TGTGCCAGCAGTGAAGGGCCTGCTTACGCTGGCTACACCTTC.

This clonotype appeared many times. The rearrangement uses TRBV29-1 and TRBJ2-6; tentatively, D is TRBD2 (6 bases). Per germline, CDR1 SQVTM and CDR2 ANQGSEA. The CDR3 spans 13 residues. V was pared by 4 bases and J by 2 bases, with 6 bases between. CDR3 DNA sequence: TGCAGCGTTGGGGGGGCTGGGGCCAACGTCCTGACTTTC. As protein: CSVGGAGANVLTF.

The chain employs TRBV9 and TRBJ2-1; 8 bases agree with TRBD2. This CDR3 comprises 18 residues. Unmatched junction bases numbered 12, after V lost 3 bases and J lost 1 base. From germline, CDR1 is SGDLS and CDR2 YYNGEE. Here the CDR3 DNA reads TGTGCCAGCAGCGCCGGGGGGGGGGCTACGAATTCCTACAATGAGCAGTTCTTC. Translation: CASSAGGGATNSYNEQFF.

This clonotype was recorded at least ten times. The chain joins TRBV2 to TRBJ2-7, with 8 bases lining up with TRBD2. Unmatched junction bases numbered 6, after V lost 8 bases and J lost 3 bases. Germline values: CDR1 SNHLY, CDR2 FYNNEI. The CDR3 length is 13 residues. The DNA for the CDR3 is TGTGCCAGCGGAAGCGGGAGAGACTACGAGCAGTACTTC. It yields the protein CASGSGRDYEQYF.

This clonotype was counted ten times or more. V and J are TRBV15 and TRBJ2-2, with D unclear. This CDR3 contains 14 residues. Germline values: CDR1 LNHNV, CDR2 YYDKDF (reference sequence). V was pared by 3 bases and J by 5 bases, with 10 bases between. DNA of the CDR3: TGTGCCACCAGCAGCCCCGTTAGTACCGGGGAGCTGTTTTTT. Protein: CATSSPVSTGELFF. Supplemented by reference TRBV15 and TRBJ2-2, the full variable domain reads DAMVIQNPRYQVTQFGKPVTLSCSQTLNHNVMYWYQQKSSQAPKLLFHYYDKDFNNEADTPDNFQSRRPNTSFCFLDIRSPGLGDTAMYLCATSSPVSTGELFFGEGSRLTVL.

This clonotype appeared many times. The chain recombines TRBV7-9 with TRBJ1-4; no definite D call. V was cut by 2 bases and J by 4 bases, with 8 bases left in between. This CDR3 comprises 14 residues. Germline V gene sequence: CDR1 SEHNR, CDR2 FQNEAQ (reference sequence). CDR3 amino acids: CASSLRQINEKLFF. CDR3 DNA sequence: TGTGCCAGCAGCTTACGGCAGATTAATGAAAAACTGTTTTTT.

This clonotype was seen once. The chain is built from TRBV5-4 and TRBJ2-1, with 12 bases lining up with TRBD2. Losses at the gene ends were 3 bases for V and 5 bases for J; bases not matched to a gene: 9. Germline-derived CDR1 and CDR2 are SGHNT and YYREEE (reference sequence). This CDR3 is built from 17 residues. The CDR3 bases are TGTGCCAGCAGCTCATTGACTAGCGGGAGTTCCGACAATGAGCAGTTCTTC. Its protein is CASSSLTSGSSDNEQFF.

This clonotype came up many times. The chain uses TRBV18 and TRBJ2-3, with D tentatively TRBD2 (6 bases). Trimming left V 2 bases short and J 1 base short, with 10 bases between. The CDR3 covers 15 residues. Germline V lookup: CDR1 KGHSH, CDR2 LQKENI. CDR3 nucleotide sequence: TGTGCCAGCTCACCAGGTCCGGGAGGCACAGATACGCAGTATTTT. This encodes CASSPGPGGTDTQYF.

This clonotype was seen at least ten times. This sequence joins TRBV30 and TRBJ2-2, with 9 positions matching TRBD1. Losses at the gene ends were 3 bases for V and 6 bases for J; bases not matched to a gene: 2. Germline V gene lookup returns CDR1 GTSNPN and CDR2 SVGIG (reference sequence). The CDR3 consists of 13 residues. The CDR3 nucleotides are TGTGCCTGGAGAAACAGGGGGCCCGGGGAGCTGTTTTTT. It specifies CAWRNRGPGELFF.

The sample holds many counts of this clonotype. This chain joins TRBV7-2 and TRBJ2-5; 10 bases match TRBD1. The germline CDR1 and CDR2 sequences are SGHTA and FQGNSA. Trimming removed 6 bases from V and 5 bases from J; junction bases left unmatched: 6. CDR3 length: 14 residues. The CDR3 nucleotides are TGTGCCAGCAGTAGGGACAGGGGATGGGAGACCCAGTACTTC. This encodes CASSRDRGWETQYF.

This clonotype was counted many times. J is TRBJ1-1 and V is TRBV2; a possible D gene is TRBD1 (5 bases). V was cut by 10 bases and J by 0 bases, with 12 bases left in between. Germline loops: CDR1 SNHLY, CDR2 FYNNEI. This CDR3 contains 13 residues. CDR3 sequence reads: CATKQEMNTEAFF. The CDR3 region has the DNA TGTGCCACCAAACAGGAGATGAACACTGAAGCTTTCTTT.

At least ten counts were recorded for this clonotype. The chain uses TRBV3-1 and TRBJ1-2, with D uncertain. With 2 bases removed from V and 3 bases from J, the gap between germline ends came to 16 bases. The CDR3 is made up of 16 amino acids. Germline CDR1 reads LGHDT; CDR2 reads YNNKEL (reference sequence). Written as DNA, the CDR3 is TGTGCCAGCAGCCAACAAACTCTTTTCGGTGACTATGGCTACACCTTC. It is translated as CASSQQTLFGDYGYTF.